The rows below give T cell receptor beta chains drawn from one sample of a study of tissue T cells after allogeneic stem cell transplantation. Only in-frame clones appear in the TCRdb table, and some are missing; sequencing was by immunoSEQ multiplex PCR. The sample yields 6,000 to 6,500 clones, roughly 71% seen once. This sample comprised tissue from the stomach, obtained at autopsy. These receptors were collected from a woman aged 18 to 55 with breast cancer. The conserved cysteine and the conserved F or W are not part of the CDR3 here. Fields, in order: V gene, J gene, CDR3 protein.

v_gene: TRBV5-1
j_gene: TRBJ1-1
CDR3aa: ASSRGGAHMNTEAF

v_gene: TRBV12-3/TRBV12-4
j_gene: TRBJ1-2
CDR3aa: ASSLRHVRGYT

v_gene: TRBV5-1
j_gene: TRBJ2-5
CDR3aa: ASSLVREGRETQY

v_gene: TRBV7-2
j_gene: TRBJ2-2
CDR3aa: ASSRDRGRTGELF

v_gene: TRBV6-5
j_gene: TRBJ2-3
CDR3aa: ASSPSAGARDTQY

v_gene: TRBV2
j_gene: TRBJ1-1
CDR3aa: ASSVEGRGNTEAF

v_gene: TRBV3-1/TRBV3-2
j_gene: TRBJ2-1
CDR3aa: ASSQDLGTHNEQF

v_gene: TRBV9
j_gene: TRBJ2-2
CDR3aa: ASSVAGGARTGELF

v_gene: TRBV11-2
j_gene: TRBJ2-5
CDR3aa: ASSLRLQETQY

v_gene: TRBV19
j_gene: TRBJ2-5
CDR3aa: ASRLGGNRQETQY

v_gene: TRBV7-9
j_gene: TRBJ1-5
CDR3aa: ASSLTGDNQPQH

v_gene: TRBV7-3
j_gene: TRBJ2-3
CDR3aa: ASSQDSLTQY

v_gene: TRBV7-2
j_gene: TRBJ2-3
CDR3aa: ASSPVSGGDTQY

v_gene: TRBV7-3
j_gene: TRBJ1-5
CDR3aa: ASPNSNQPQH

v_gene: TRBV4-3
j_gene: TRBJ2-3
CDR3aa: ASSQGLITDTQY

v_gene: TRBV19
j_gene: TRBJ1-2
CDR3aa: ASSTVDSAANYGYT

v_gene: TRBV7-2
j_gene: TRBJ2-3
CDR3aa: ASSLNGGVLSGTDTQY

v_gene: TRBV28
j_gene: TRBJ2-1
CDR3aa: ASTYRGTYNEQF

v_gene: TRBV24-1
j_gene: TRBJ2-1
CDR3aa: ATSTDRGYNEQF

v_gene: TRBV28
j_gene: TRBJ2-7
CDR3aa: ASRTPRGTGGYEQY

v_gene: TRBV30
j_gene: TRBJ1-1
CDR3aa: AWSVLTGQNTEAF

v_gene: TRBV18
j_gene: TRBJ2-4
CDR3aa: ASSYQVGNIQY

v_gene: TRBV6-5
j_gene: TRBJ2-2
CDR3aa: ASRTSNTGELF

v_gene: TRBV4-2
j_gene: TRBJ2-6
CDR3aa: ASSHGQFSGANVLT

v_gene: TRBV28
j_gene: TRBJ1-4
CDR3aa: ASSLSQKEKLF

v_gene: TRBV7-2
j_gene: TRBJ1-1
CDR3aa: ASSFSGSNTEAF

v_gene: TRBV19
j_gene: TRBJ2-7
CDR3aa: ASSPTVNDYEQY

v_gene: TRBV30
j_gene: TRBJ1-1
CDR3aa: AWEFHGTEAF

v_gene: TRBV5-1
j_gene: TRBJ1-2
CDR3aa: ASSWGTGGDGYT

v_gene: TRBV3-1/TRBV3-2
j_gene: TRBJ2-5
CDR3aa: ASSQGYQETQY

v_gene: TRBV7-9
j_gene: TRBJ1-2
CDR3aa: ASSLSTARYGYT

v_gene: TRBV28
j_gene: TRBJ2-2
CDR3aa: ASSKLAGELGGELF

v_gene: TRBV9
j_gene: TRBJ2-1
CDR3aa: ASSVARTSVDNEQF